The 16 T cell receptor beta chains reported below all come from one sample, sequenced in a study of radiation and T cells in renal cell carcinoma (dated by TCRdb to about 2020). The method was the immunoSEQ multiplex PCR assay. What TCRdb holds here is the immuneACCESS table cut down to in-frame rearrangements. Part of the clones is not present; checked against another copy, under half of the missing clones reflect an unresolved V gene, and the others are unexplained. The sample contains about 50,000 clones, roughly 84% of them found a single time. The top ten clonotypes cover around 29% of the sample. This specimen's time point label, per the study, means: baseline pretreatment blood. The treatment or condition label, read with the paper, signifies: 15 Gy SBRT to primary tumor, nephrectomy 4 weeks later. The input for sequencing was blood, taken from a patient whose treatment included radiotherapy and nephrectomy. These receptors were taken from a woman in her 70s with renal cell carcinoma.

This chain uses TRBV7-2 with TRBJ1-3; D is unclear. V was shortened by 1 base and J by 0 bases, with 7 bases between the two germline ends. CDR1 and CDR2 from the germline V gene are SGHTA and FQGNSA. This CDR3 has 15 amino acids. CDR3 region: CASSLEELSGNTIYF. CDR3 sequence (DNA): TGTGCCAGCAGCTTAGAGGAGCTCTCTGGAAACACCATATATTTT.

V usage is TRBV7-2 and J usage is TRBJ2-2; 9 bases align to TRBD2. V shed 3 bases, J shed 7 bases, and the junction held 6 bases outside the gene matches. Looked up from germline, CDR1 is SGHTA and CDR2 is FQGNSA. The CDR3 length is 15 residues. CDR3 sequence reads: CASSFSSGIGGELFF. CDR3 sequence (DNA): TGTGCCAGCAGCTTCTCTAGCGGGATTGGCGGGGAGCTGTTTTTT. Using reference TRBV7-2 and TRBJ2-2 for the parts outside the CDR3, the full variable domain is GAGVSQSPSNKVTEKGKDVELRCDPISGHTALYWYRQSLGQGLEFLIYFQGNSAPDKSGLPSDRFSAERTGGSVSTLTIQRTQQEDSAVYLCASSFSSGIGGELFFGEGSRLTVL.

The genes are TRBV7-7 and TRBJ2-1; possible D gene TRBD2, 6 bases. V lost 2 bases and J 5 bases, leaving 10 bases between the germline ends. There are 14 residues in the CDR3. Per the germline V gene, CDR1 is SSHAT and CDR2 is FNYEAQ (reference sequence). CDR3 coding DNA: TGTGCCAGCAGCTTAAGGCGGGACGACAATGAGCAGTTCTTC. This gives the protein CASSLRRDDNEQFF.

CDR3 DNA sequence: TGCGCCAGCATGGGGTTTATGAACACTGAAGCTTTCTTT. This sequence encodes CASMGFMNTEAFF. The chain carries TRBV5-1 and TRBJ1-1; D unclear. Germline loops: CDR1 SGHRS, CDR2 YFSETQ. V was clipped by 6 bases and J by 0 bases, with 9 bases between them. This CDR3 has 13 residues.

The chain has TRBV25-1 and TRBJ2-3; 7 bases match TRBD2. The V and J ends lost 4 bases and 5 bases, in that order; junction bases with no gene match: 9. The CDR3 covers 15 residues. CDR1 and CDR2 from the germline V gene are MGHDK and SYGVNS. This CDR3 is CASSVRQPGGDTQYF. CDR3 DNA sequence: TGTGCCAGCAGTGTGCGGCAGCCGGGAGGAGATACGCAGTATTTT.

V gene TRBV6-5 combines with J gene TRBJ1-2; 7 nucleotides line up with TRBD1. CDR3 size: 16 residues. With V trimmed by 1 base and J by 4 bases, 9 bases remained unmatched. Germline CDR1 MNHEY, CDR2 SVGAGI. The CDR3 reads CASSYLTGQLGYGYTF. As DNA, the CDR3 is TGTGCCAGCAGTTACTTGACAGGGCAGCTAGGCTATGGCTACACCTTC.

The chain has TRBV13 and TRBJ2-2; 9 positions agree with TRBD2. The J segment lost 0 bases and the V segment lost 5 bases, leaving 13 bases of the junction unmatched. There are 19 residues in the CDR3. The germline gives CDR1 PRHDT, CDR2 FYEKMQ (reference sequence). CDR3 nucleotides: TGTGCCAGCAGCCAAGAAGGGTTAGCGGGAGTAGCGAACACCGGGGAGCTGTTTTTT. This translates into CASSQEGLAGVANTGELFF. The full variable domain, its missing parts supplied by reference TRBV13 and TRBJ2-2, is AAGVIQSPRHLIKEKRETATLKCYPIPRHDTVYWYQQGPGQDPQFLISFYEKMQSDKGSIPDRFSAQQFSDYHSELNMSSLELGDSALYFCASSQEGLAGVANTGELFFGEGSRLTVL.

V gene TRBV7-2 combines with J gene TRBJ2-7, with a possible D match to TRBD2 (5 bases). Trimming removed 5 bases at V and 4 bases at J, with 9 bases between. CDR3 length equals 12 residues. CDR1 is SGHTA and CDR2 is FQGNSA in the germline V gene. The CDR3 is CASSQRSYEQYF. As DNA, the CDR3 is TGTGCCAGCAGCCAGCGGAGTTACGAGCAGTACTTC.

CDR3 sequence (DNA): TGTGCCAGCAGCTTACCCGGAGGACTAGCGGGAGCCGGGGGAGATACGCAGTATTTT. Its translation: CASSLPGGLAGAGGDTQYF. The chain has TRBV7-2 and TRBJ2-3; 13 nucleotides match TRBD2. V shed 2 bases and J 5 bases; nucleotides not matched to a gene: 13. The CDR3 has 19 amino acids. Germline CDR1 and CDR2: SGHTA and FQGNSA.

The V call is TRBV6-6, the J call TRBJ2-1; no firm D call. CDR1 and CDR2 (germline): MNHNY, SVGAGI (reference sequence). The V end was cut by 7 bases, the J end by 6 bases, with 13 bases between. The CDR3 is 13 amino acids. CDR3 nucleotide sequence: TGTGCCAGCATCAAAGGTGGCGGCAATGAGCAGTTCTTC. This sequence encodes CASIKGGGNEQFF.

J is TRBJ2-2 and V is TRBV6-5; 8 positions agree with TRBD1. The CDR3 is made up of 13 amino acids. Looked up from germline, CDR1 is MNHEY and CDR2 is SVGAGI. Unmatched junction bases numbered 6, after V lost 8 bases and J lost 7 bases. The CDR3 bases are TGTGCCAGCGCAGGGGGCGTGAACGGGGAGCTGTTTTTT. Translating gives CASAGGVNGELFF.

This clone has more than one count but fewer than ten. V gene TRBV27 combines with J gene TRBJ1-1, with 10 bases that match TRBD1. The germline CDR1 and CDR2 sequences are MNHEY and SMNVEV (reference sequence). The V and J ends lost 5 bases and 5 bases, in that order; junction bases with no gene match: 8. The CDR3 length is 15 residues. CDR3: CASSGSTGGYTEAFF. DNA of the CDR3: TGTGCCAGCAGTGGATCGACAGGGGGCTATACTGAAGCTTTCTTT.

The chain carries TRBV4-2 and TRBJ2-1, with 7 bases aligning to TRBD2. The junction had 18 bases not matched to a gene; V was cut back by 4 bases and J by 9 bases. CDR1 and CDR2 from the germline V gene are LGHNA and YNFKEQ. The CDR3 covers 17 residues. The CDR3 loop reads CASSLEPTSTSDGEQFF. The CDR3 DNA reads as TGTGCCAGCAGCCTGGAACCGACTAGCACCTCAGATGGTGAGCAGTTCTTC.

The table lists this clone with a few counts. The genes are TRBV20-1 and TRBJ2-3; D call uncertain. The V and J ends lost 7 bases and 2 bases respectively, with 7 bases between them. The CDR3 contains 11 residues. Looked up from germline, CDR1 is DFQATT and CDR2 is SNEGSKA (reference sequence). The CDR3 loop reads CSVGVTDTQYF. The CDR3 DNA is TGCAGTGTTGGGGTCACAGATACGCAGTATTTT.

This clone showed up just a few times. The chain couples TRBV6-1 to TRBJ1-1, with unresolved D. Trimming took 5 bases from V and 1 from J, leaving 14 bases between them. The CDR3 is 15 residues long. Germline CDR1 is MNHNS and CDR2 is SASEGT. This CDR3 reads CASSLGWETNTEAFF. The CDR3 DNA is TGTGCCAGCAGTTTGGGGTGGGAGACGAACACTGAAGCTTTCTTT.

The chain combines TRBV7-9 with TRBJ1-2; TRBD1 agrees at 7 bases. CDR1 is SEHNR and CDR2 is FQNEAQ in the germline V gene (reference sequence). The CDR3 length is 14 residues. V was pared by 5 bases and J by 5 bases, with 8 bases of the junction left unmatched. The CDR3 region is CASSPRQGLYGYTF. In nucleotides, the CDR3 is TGTGCCAGCAGCCCTCGACAGGGCTTGTATGGCTACACCTTC.